The 28 T cell receptor beta chains below were found in one sample sequenced in a study. MiXCR, applied by TCRdb to the RT-PCR reads, yields one record per CDR3 protein. The sample yields hundreds of thousands of distinct CDR3 sequences, 11% to 15% seen once. Source material: memory CD4+ T cells from blood. The receptors stem from a female donor in good health, serving as a healthy control.

The chain recombines TRBV24-1 with TRBJ1-1, with TRBD1 matching over 8 bases. V lost 4 bases, J lost 1 base, and 4 bases stayed unmatched. The CDR3 consists of 15 residues. Looked up from germline, CDR1 is KGHDR and CDR2 is SFDVKD. For the CDR3, the DNA is TGTGCCACCAGTGACAATGGACAGGGGAACACTGAAGCTTTCTTT. Protein sequence: CATSDNGQGNTEAFF.

The rearrangement uses TRBV7-2 and TRBJ1-4; the D gene is possibly TRBD1 (6 bases). The V gene lost 5 bases and the J gene lost 5 bases, with 15 bases spanning the gap. CDR3 length: 15 residues. The germline gives CDR1 SGHTA, CDR2 FQGNSA. CDR3 DNA: TGTGCCAGCAGCCGAGGACAGAGCCCCAATGAAAAACTGTTTTTT. Protein: CASSRGQSPNEKLFF.

The DNA for the CDR3 is TGTGCCAGCAGTGACGACCCCCCAGGGGGCAATGAGCAGTTCTTC. It is translated as CASSDDPPGGNEQFF. This rearrangement joins TRBV6-1 to TRBJ2-1, with TRBD1 matching over 7 bases. The CDR3 length is 15 residues. Germline CDR1 MNHNS, CDR2 SASEGT. With 3 bases clipped from V and 6 bases from J, the junction kept 8 bases outside the gene matches.

This clonotype has at least ten counts. The chain carries TRBV20-1 and TRBJ2-7, with a weak D call TRBD1 (5 bases). Deletions cut 6 bases from V and 0 bases from J, with 12 bases between. The germline gives CDR1 DFQATT, CDR2 SNEGSKA (reference sequence). This CDR3 has 13 residues. The CDR3 loop is CSAIRQPSYEQYF. CDR3 sequence (DNA): TGCAGTGCCATCCGACAGCCCTCCTACGAGCAGTACTTC.

This clonotype was observed at least ten times. Written as DNA, the CDR3 is TGCGCCAGCAGCGTACGGACAGGGGGTTTGAAGACCCAGTACTTC. Translation: CASSVRTGGLKTQYF. The chain joins TRBV4-3 to TRBJ2-5; 10 nucleotides line up with TRBD1. The V and J ends lost 5 bases and 6 bases, in that order; junction bases with no gene match: 9. This CDR3 region has 15 residues. Germline CDR1 and CDR2: LGHNA and YSLEER.

The V and J genes are TRBV4-2 and TRBJ1-6; D is unresolved. Germline V gene sequence: CDR1 LGHNA, CDR2 YNFKEQ. The V gene lost 4 bases and the J gene lost 5 bases, with 9 bases spanning the gap. CDR3 length: 14 amino acids. This chain's CDR3 is CASSPGRDNSPLHF. The CDR3 DNA follows: TGTGCCAGCAGCCCCGGACGGGATAATTCACCCCTCCACTTT.

This clonotype was picked up a small number of times. The chain recombines TRBV6-5 with TRBJ2-7, with TRBD1 matching 9 bases. The CDR3 extends over 13 amino acids. Looked up from germline, CDR1 is MNHEY and CDR2 is SVGAGI. V lost 7 bases to trimming and J lost 2 bases; unmatched junction nucleotides: 3. The CDR3 nucleotides are TGTGCCAGCAAATGGACAGGGGCCTACGAGCAGTACTTC. Amino acids: CASKWTGAYEQYF.

This clonotype was counted many times. The chain recombines TRBV4-3 with TRBJ1-5; D call uncertain. The CDR3 contains 13 residues. Germline V CDR1 and CDR2: LGHNA, YSLEER. The V and J ends lost 3 bases and 5 bases respectively, with 8 bases between them. CDR3 protein: CASSHDFDQPQHF. The CDR3 bases are TGCGCCAGCAGCCACGACTTTGATCAGCCCCAGCATTTT.

The sample holds a few counts of this clonotype. This chain links TRBV7-3 with TRBJ2-3; weak D call: TRBD1 (6 bases). The CDR3 length is 12 residues. From germline, CDR1 is SGHTA and CDR2 FQGTGA. V gave up 5 bases and J gave up 5 bases, with 8 bases separating them. The CDR3: CASSEQGDTQYF. Here the CDR3 DNA reads TGTGCCAGCAGCGAACAGGGAGATACGCAGTATTTT. Full variable domain (rest looked up from reference TRBV7-3 and TRBJ2-3): GAGVSQTPSNKVTEKGKYVELRCDPISGHTALYWYRQSLGQGPEFLIYFQGTGAADDSGLPNDRFFAVRPEGSVSTLKIQRTERGDSAVYLCASSEQGDTQYFGPGTRLTVL.

This clonotype was picked up a small number of times. The chain joins TRBV6-2 or TRBV6-3 to TRBJ1-1, with D perhaps TRBD1 (6 bases). This CDR3 region has 15 residues. Germline CDR1 reads MNHEY; CDR2 reads SVGEGT. V was pared by 2 bases and J by 5 bases, with 15 bases between. CDR3: CASSYPQGFGTEAFF. CDR3 nucleotide sequence: TGTGCCAGCAGTTACCCACAGGGTTTTGGGACTGAAGCTTTCTTT.

This clonotype came up a few times. The gene calls are TRBV20-1 and TRBJ2-3; 8 nucleotides match TRBD2. V dropped 3 bases and J dropped 0; count of bases not matched to a gene: 8. The germline gives CDR1 DFQATT, CDR2 SNEGSKA (reference sequence). The CDR3 spans 16 residues. The CDR3: CSASGLAGTSTDTQYF. For the CDR3, the DNA is TGCAGTGCTAGTGGACTAGCTGGTACTAGCACAGATACGCAGTATTTT.

This clonotype was detected many times. The V and J genes are TRBV5-6 and TRBJ2-7; 10 nucleotides match TRBD2. Trimming removed 5 bases from V and 2 bases from J; junction bases left unmatched: 4. Germline CDR1 is SGHDT and CDR2 is YYEEEE. The CDR3 is 14 amino acids. The CDR3 loop is CASSLAGVTYEQYF. CDR3 DNA: TGTGCCAGCAGTCTAGCGGGAGTTACCTACGAGCAGTACTTC.

This clonotype was seen a few times. The chain employs TRBV27 and TRBJ1-1, with a tentative D call TRBD1 (6 bases). Germline assignment: CDR1 MNHEY and CDR2 SMNVEV (reference sequence). Deletions cut 10 bases from V and 4 bases from J, with 22 bases between. The CDR3 runs to 15 residues. CDR3 loop: CATSQGPPLSTEAFF. The CDR3 DNA reads TGTGCCACCTCTCAGGGGCCTCCCTTGAGCACTGAAGCTTTCTTT.

Details on this clonotype: A much larger clone sits a single nucleotide away, making a read error possible. The gene calls are TRBV7-6 and TRBJ1-1; unclear D gene. The CDR3 length is 13 residues. V lost 5 bases and J 2 bases, leaving 9 bases between the germline ends. Germline V gene data show CDR1 as SGHVS and CDR2 as FNYEAQ. The CDR3 DNA is TGTGCCAGCAGCCCACCCTGCAACACTGAAGCTTTCTTT. Protein: CASSPPCNTEAFF. The full variable domain, rest sourced from reference TRBV7-6 and TRBJ1-1, is GAGVSQSPRYKVTKRGQDVALRCDPISGHVSLYWYRQALGQGPEFLTYFNYEAQQDKSGLPNDRFSAERPEGSISTLTIQRTEQRDSAMYRCASSPPCNTEAFFGQGTRLTVV.

The chain carries TRBV20-1 and TRBJ1-5; D remains ambiguous. The germline gives CDR1 DFQATT, CDR2 SNEGSKA (reference sequence). The V end was cut by 6 bases, the J end by 1 base, with 13 bases between. This CDR3 has 14 residues. The CDR3 loop is CSAPPGWSNQPQHF. The CDR3 region has the DNA TGCAGTGCCCCCCCTGGGTGGAGCAATCAGCCCCAGCATTTT.

This chain uses TRBV28 with TRBJ1-1, with D unresolved. V was trimmed by 8 bases and J by 1 base, leaving 17 bases between them. The CDR3 spans 15 residues. Germline V gives CDR1 MDHEN, CDR2 SYDVKM. The CDR3 DNA follows: TGTGCCAGCGGCCCCCCCAGGTCCGCGAACACTGAAGCTTTCTTT. Its protein product is CASGPPRSANTEAFF.

The table lists this clonotype with many counts. The rearrangement joins TRBV5-1 to TRBJ2-1, with no clear D. The CDR3 is made up of 14 amino acids. V was cut by 5 bases and J by 8 bases, with 17 bases left in between. Germline CDR1 and CDR2: SGHRS and YFSETQ. CDR3 residues: CASRLLSFEHEQFF. The CDR3 nucleotides read TGCGCCAGCAGACTACTCTCCTTCGAGCATGAGCAGTTCTTC.

Ten or more counts support this clonotype. The chain combines TRBV20-1 with TRBJ1-5; the D is unclear. From germline, CDR1 is DFQATT and CDR2 SNEGSKA (reference sequence). V lost 6 bases and J lost 0, with 12 bases in between. CDR3 length equals 14 residues. This CDR3 is CSAHVGASNQPQHF. In nucleotides, the CDR3 is TGCAGTGCCCACGTCGGAGCTAGCAATCAGCCCCAGCATTTT.

This clonotype was counted many times. The V call is TRBV5-1, the J call TRBJ1-2; D is possibly TRBD1 (5 bases). The CDR3 sequence is 13 residues long. Germline loops: CDR1 SGHRS, CDR2 YFSETQ. Trimming removed 4 bases from V and 7 bases from J, with 14 bases in between. The CDR3 nucleotides are TGCGCCAGCAGCCCCACCCTAGGGGCTGGCTACACCTTC. It codes for CASSPTLGAGYTF.

The V gene is TRBV12-3 or TRBV12-4, the J gene TRBJ1-5; D is unclear. V was cut by 7 bases and J by 7 bases, with 11 bases left in between. The CDR3 covers 12 residues. CDR3 DNA: TGTGCCAGCACTGCCCACGGACAGCCCCAGCATTTT. This codes for CASTAHGQPQHF.

This clonotype was detected only a few times. The chain is built from TRBV20-1 and TRBJ2-7; D is undetermined. The CDR3 runs to 15 residues. Germline V gene sequence: CDR1 DFQATT, CDR2 SNEGSKA (reference sequence). The V end was cut by 5 bases, the J end by 5 bases, with 22 bases between. CDR3 DNA sequence: TGCAGTGCTCCCCGGGCCCAAGCGTTTAACAACGAGCAGTACTTC. Its translation is CSAPRAQAFNNEQYF.

This clonotype has at least ten counts. This rearrangement joins TRBV27 to TRBJ2-3; no definite D call. V was clipped by 3 bases and J by 0 bases, with 10 bases between them. Germline V gene sequence: CDR1 MNHEY, CDR2 SMNVEV (reference sequence). The CDR3 has 15 amino acids. The CDR3 DNA reads as TGTGCCAGCAGTTTCTCGGACCCTAGCACAGATACGCAGTATTTT. Protein sequence: CASSFSDPSTDTQYF.

This clonotype was observed at least ten times. The CDR3 sequence is CASSLVAGGVYNEQFF. CDR3 nucleotides: TGTGCCAGCAGCTTAGTTGCGGGGGGTGTCTACAATGAGCAGTTCTTC. This chain links TRBV7-6 with TRBJ2-1; TRBD2 matches at 8 bases. Germline values: CDR1 SGHVS, CDR2 FNYEAQ. This CDR3 region has 16 residues. Trimming removed 1 base from V and 3 bases from J; junction bases left unmatched: 5.

This clonotype has a handful of counts. The chain couples TRBV24-1 to TRBJ1-1; the match to TRBD1 covers 7 bases. This CDR3 comprises 13 residues. Trimming cost V 9 bases and J 1 base; bases outside gene matches: 4. CDR1 and CDR2 from the germline V gene are KGHDR and SFDVKD. The CDR3 spells CATEGQPNTEAFF. DNA for the CDR3: TGTGCCACCGAGGGACAGCCGAACACTGAAGCTTTCTTT.

This clonotype was seen many times. The chain joins TRBV20-1 to TRBJ1-5, with D perhaps TRBD1 (6 bases). Per the germline V gene, CDR1 is DFQATT and CDR2 is SNEGSKA (reference sequence). Trimming stripped 6 bases from V and 0 bases from J, with 18 bases between. The CDR3 runs 16 residues. The CDR3 is CSAALVTGYSNQPQHF. CDR3 DNA: TGCAGTGCCGCCCTCGTGACAGGCTATAGCAATCAGCCCCAGCATTTT.

The chain recombines TRBV3-1 with TRBJ1-6; a possible D gene is TRBD1 (6 bases). CDR1 is LGHDT and CDR2 is YNNKEL in the germline V gene (reference sequence). The CDR3 length is 15 residues. Trimming stripped 1 base from V and 8 bases from J, with 12 bases between. The CDR3 sequence is CASSQGHRVDSPLHF. The CDR3 DNA is TGTGCCAGCAGCCAAGGCCACAGGGTGGATTCACCCCTCCACTTT.

This rearrangement joins TRBV7-8 to TRBJ2-1; D not certain. Germline V lookup: CDR1 SGHVS, CDR2 FQNEAQ. CDR3 length: 15 residues. Trimming took 5 bases from V and 3 from J, leaving 14 bases between them. The CDR3 loop is CASSRRRLHYNEQFF. In nucleotides, the CDR3 is TGTGCCAGCAGCCGGCGGCGACTCCACTACAATGAGCAGTTCTTC.

The CDR3 loop is CASTQGASKNIQYF. In nucleotides, the CDR3 is TGTGCCAGCACACAGGGGGCGTCCAAAAACATTCAGTACTTC. The V call is TRBV6-1, the J call TRBJ2-4; 9 bases are shared with TRBD1. After removal of 7 bases from V and 2 bases from J, the junction contained 3 bases not matched to a gene. Germline values: CDR1 MNHNS, CDR2 SASEGT. The CDR3 has 14 residues.